This TCR beta chain was sequenced for a study of vaccination effects on CD4 cells after COVID-19. Study in general: Vaccine administered to participants consisted of two doses of either BNT162b2 or mRNA-1273. Study-wide results and caveats: Few convalescent patients, and no early post-infection timepoints, were available to the study.

This CDR3 has 18 amino acids. V lost 7 bases and J 3 bases, leaving 28 bases between the germline ends. Germline V CDR1 and CDR2: SEHNR, FQNEAQ (reference sequence). Concerning this clone itself: Its antigen is not known.

Assay: immunoSEQ multiplex PCR; the TCRdb copy retains only in-frame clones and omits some. The profile shows tens of thousands of clones, 55% to 75% of them singletons. Viral peptide pool expansion of antigen-specific CD4+ T cells preceded sequencing in the ViraFEST assay. At the end of 9 to 11 days of culture, CD4+ T cells were isolated. Vaccinees lacked prior SARS-CoV-2 infection and tested negative for nucleocapsid antibodies. Replacing half the medium with IL-2 medium was done on days 3 and 7. This chain connects TRBV7-9 to TRBJ2-7; D is tentatively TRBD1 or TRBD2 (5 bases each). The clonotype originates from a human donor who received a COVID-19 vaccine. The sample in question was CD4+ T cells from PBMCs cultured with SARS-CoV-2 spike peptides, obtained before COVID-19 vaccination. The CDR3 here is CASIKNGTMAGPLYEQYF. The DNA of the CDR3 is TGTGCCAGCATTAAAAACGGGACGATGGCAGGACCTCTCTACGAGCAGTACTTC.